The sequence of this T cell receptor (beta chain) was determined in a study of blood T cell repertoires in COVID-19. Across the study: T cells, B-cell-depleted T cells, or PBMCs provided the cDNA or gDNA that served as material.

Authors' analysis steps: Quantification of nucleated cells was approximated via reference gene primer amplification. Some clones are missing from TCRdb's copy, which holds only in-frame ones; the method was immunoSEQ multiplex PCR. That table gives V, J and clone size, and the DNA gave D and trimming. The sample includes about 140,000 clones, 65% to 90% of them seen just once. Germline trimming cut 0 bases from V and 1 base from J; bases unmatched to any gene: 1. Germline V gene sequence: CDR1 SGDLS, CDR2 YYNGEE. The CDR3 spans 15 residues. The sample consisted of peripheral blood. J is TRBJ1-1 and V is TRBV9, with TRBD1 matching over 9 bases. The TCR sequence derives from a man in his 60s with active or convalescent COVID-19. This CDR3 is CASSVVGQGNTEAFF. CDR3 DNA: TGTGCCAGCAGCGTAGTGGGACAGGGGAACACTGAAGCTTTCTTT.